This TCR beta chain is from a study of shared clonotypes between healthy human individuals. Study-wide context: Plates per donor: three CD4 naive, three CD4 memory, two CD8 naive, one CD8 memory.

Every donor, a Caucasian adult, lived in Nashville, Tennessee. The CDR3 has 14 amino acids. Germline V gene lookup returns CDR1 LNHDA and CDR2 SQIVND (reference sequence). Trimming cost V 8 bases and J 5 bases, with 16 bases left between them. The table came from immunoSEQ multiplex PCR; TCRdb's copy has only in-frame clones and leaves some out. This table has some 1,400,000 clones, roughly 96% appearing once. The origin of this receptor is a young man in good health. Material: naive CD4+ T cells sorted from blood. Specified subset: CD45RA+ positively selected. The V call is TRBV19, the J call TRBJ2-1; no clear D gene. CDR3 region: CASALSHLDNEQFF. For the CDR3, the DNA is TGTGCCAGTGCACTTAGCCACCTCGACAATGAGCAGTTCTTC.